This T cell receptor beta chain was identified during a study of T-cell memory formation after mild COVID-19. Study context: The study found TCR clusters largely donor specific.

Trimming removed 5 bases from V and 2 bases from J; junction bases left unmatched: 11. Germline V gives CDR1 SGHDN, CDR2 FVKESK. This CDR3 contains 16 residues. This clonotype was picked up one time. Its antigen is unknown. The authors produced TCR alpha and TCR beta cDNA libraries with sample barcodes and UMIs by 5'RACE using constant-segment primers. TCRdb itself ran the 5' RACE reads through MiXCR, one entry per CDR3 protein. The sample shows about 140,000 distinct CDR3 sequences, around 13% of them seen only once. The study's findings and limits: Nothing confirmed that second-wave clones peaking on day 37 were specific for SARS-CoV-2. Later expanders leaned CD4+, whereas day 15 to 85 contracting clones were balanced CD4/CD8.

This receptor was obtained from an adult woman who had mild COVID-19 (a few samples of this study predate the infection). Cell type and time point are not known. The rearrangement joins TRBV14 to TRBJ1-2; 7 bases fit TRBD1. The sample consisted of PBMCs or a T cell subset sorted from them (not recorded which). For the CDR3, the DNA is TGTGCCAGCAGCGCCTCTAAAACAGGGGCCAACTATGGCTACACCTTC. Translating it yields CASSASKTGANYGYTF.